The sequence of this T cell receptor beta chain was determined in a study of graft-versus-host responses after intestinal transplantation. By share of the sample, this clone is medium-sized (0.01 to 0.1%). Each mixed lymphocyte reaction held roughly 200,000 CFSE-labeled responders and roughly 200,000 irradiated violet-dye-labeled stimulators. V gave up 7 bases and J gave up 5 bases, with 16 bases separating them. CDR3 length equals 13 residues. Germline V lookup: CDR1 GTSNPN, CDR2 SVGIG (reference sequence). Repertoires were generated with immunoSEQ multiplex PCR, while TCRdb's copy carries only in-frame clones and drops some. Counted here are fewer than 9,500 clones, about 30% occurring once; the ten biggest clones make up about 3.1%.

The source was alloreactive CD8+ T cells from a mixed lymphocyte reaction culture, collected before transplantation. The subset was: CFSE-low proliferating T cells sorted from roughly 6-day pre-transplant mixed lymphocyte reaction (GvH or HvG direction). The sequence was collected from a human patient who was an organ donor for intestinal transplantation. The chain couples TRBV30 to TRBJ2-3, with D possibly TRBD2 on 6 matching bases. The chain's CDR3 is CAFRGLAEDTQYF. CDR3 coding DNA: TGTGCCTTTAGGGGACTGGCCGAAGATACGCAGTATTTT. The full variable domain, its missing parts supplied by reference TRBV30 and TRBJ2-3, is SQTIHQWPATLVQPVGSPLSLECTVEGTSNPNLYWYRQAAGRGLQLLFYSVGIGQISSEVPQNLSASRPQDRQFILSSKKLLLSDSGFYLCAFRGLAEDTQYFGPGTRLTVL.